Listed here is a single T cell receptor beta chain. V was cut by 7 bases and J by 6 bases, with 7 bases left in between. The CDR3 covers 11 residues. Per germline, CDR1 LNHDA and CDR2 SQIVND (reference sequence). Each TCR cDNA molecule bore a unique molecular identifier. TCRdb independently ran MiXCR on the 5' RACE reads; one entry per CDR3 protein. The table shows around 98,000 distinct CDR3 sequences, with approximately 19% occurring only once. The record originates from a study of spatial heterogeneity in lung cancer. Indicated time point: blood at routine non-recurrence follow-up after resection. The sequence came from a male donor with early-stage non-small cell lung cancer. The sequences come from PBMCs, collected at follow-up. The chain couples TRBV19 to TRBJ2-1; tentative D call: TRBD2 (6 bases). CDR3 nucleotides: TGTGCCAGTATTAGCGGCAATGAGCAGTTCTTC. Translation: CASISGNEQFF. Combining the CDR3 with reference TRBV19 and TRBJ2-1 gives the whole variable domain DGGITQSPKYLFRKEGQNVTLSCEQNLNHDAMYWYRQDPGQGLRLIYYSQIVNDFQKGDIAEGYSVSREKKESFPLTVTSAQKNPTAFYLCASISGNEQFFGPGTRLTVL.